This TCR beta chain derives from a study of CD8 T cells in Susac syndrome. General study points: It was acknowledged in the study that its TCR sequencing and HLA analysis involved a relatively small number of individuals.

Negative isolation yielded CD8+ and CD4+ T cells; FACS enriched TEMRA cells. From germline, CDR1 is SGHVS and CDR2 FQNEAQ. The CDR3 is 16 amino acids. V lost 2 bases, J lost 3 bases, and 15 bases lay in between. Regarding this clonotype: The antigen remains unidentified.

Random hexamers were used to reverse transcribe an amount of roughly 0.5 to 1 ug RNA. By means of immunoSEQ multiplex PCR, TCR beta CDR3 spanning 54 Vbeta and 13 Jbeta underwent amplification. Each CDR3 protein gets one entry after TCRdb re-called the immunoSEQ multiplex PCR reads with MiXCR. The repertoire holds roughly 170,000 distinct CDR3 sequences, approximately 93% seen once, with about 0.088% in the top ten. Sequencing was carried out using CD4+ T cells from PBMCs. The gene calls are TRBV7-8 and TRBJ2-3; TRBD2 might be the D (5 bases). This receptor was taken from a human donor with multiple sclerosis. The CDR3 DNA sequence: TGTGCCAGCAGCTTAACGAGAGGAGGCGAGACAGATACGCAGTATTTT. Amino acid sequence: CASSLTRGGETDTQYF.